The clone carrying this T cell receptor beta chain was seen only a few times. Its specificity is unknown. Original data processing: A distant-metastasis classifier for papillary thyroid cancer was built using CDR3 differences across clinicopathological groups. With MiXCR, TCRdb reprocessed the PCR reads. The V and J calls shown here were made by TCRdb, not taken from the authors' results. This sample has 19,000 or so clones, with roughly 24% found just once. All patients were treatment-naive before thyroid surgery. The CDR3 has 12 amino acids. V dropped 2 bases and J dropped 8; count of bases not matched to a gene: 0. The germline CDR1 and CDR2 sequences are MNHEY and SVGAGI. This record belongs to a study of metastatic and nonmetastatic thyroid tumors. Study as a whole: Blood and tumor or nodule tissue repertoires from malignant and benign thyroid patients were compared. Points from the study as a whole: Relative to benign nodules, malignant thyroid tumors were reportedly characterized by significantly elevated TCR beta diversity in blood and tumor.

This sequence joins TRBV6-5 and TRBJ2-1, with 7 bases fitting TRBD2. Sequencing was performed on blood. The TCR sequence derives from a female donor with papillary thyroid cancer or a benign thyroid nodule (not recorded which). Some clones in this sample may be carry-over from other donors' samples. CDR3 residues: CASSYSGDEQFF. The DNA of the CDR3 is TGTGCCAGCAGTTACAGCGGGGATGAGCAGTTCTTC.